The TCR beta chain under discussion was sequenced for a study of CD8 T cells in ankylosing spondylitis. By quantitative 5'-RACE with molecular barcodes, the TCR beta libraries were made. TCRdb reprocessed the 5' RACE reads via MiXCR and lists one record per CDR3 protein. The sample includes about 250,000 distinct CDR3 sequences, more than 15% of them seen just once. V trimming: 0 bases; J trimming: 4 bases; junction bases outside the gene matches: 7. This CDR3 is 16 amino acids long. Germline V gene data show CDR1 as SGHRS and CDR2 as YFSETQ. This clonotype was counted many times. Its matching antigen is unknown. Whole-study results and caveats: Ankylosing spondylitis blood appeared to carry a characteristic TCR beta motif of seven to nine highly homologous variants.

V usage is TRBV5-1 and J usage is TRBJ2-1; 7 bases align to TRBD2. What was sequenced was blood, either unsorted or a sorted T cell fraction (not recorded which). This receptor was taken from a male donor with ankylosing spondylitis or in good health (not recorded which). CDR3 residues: CASSLVGLADYNEQFF. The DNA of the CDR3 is TGCGCCAGCAGCTTGGTGGGCCTAGCGGATTACAATGAGCAGTTCTTC. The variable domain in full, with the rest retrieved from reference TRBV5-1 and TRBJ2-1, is KAGVTQTPRYLIKTRGQQVTLSCSPISGHRSVSWYQQTPGQGLQFLFEYFSETQRNKGNFPGRFSGRQFSNSRSEMNVSTLELGDSALYLCASSLVGLADYNEQFFGPGTRLTVL.